The 25 T cell receptor beta chains below all came from one sample that was sequenced in a study of blood T cell repertoires in COVID-19. The protocol was immunoSEQ multiplex PCR, while the TCRdb copy is restricted to in-frame clones and leaves out a portion. This table holds about 92,000 clones, 80% found once. Sequenced input: peripheral blood. The receptor source for this set is a woman in her 70s with acute or convalescent COVID-19.

The chain carries TRBV19 and TRBJ2-1; no firm D call. This CDR3 comprises 13 residues. Between the trimmed V and J ends, which lost 2 bases and 4 bases, there was a span of 6 bases. The germline gives CDR1 LNHDA, CDR2 SQIVND (reference sequence). CDR3: CASSINLYNEQFF. For the CDR3, the DNA is TGTGCCAGTAGTATAAACTTATACAATGAGCAGTTCTTC.

This chain connects TRBV7-9 to TRBJ2-3; TRBD2 might be the D (6 bases). Per the germline V gene, CDR1 is SEHNR and CDR2 is FQNEAQ (reference sequence). The length of the CDR3 is 15 residues. V lost 5 bases to trimming and J lost 7 bases, with 19 bases between them. As DNA, the CDR3 is TGTGCCAGCAGCACAGTAGCGGAGAATACGTATACGCAGTATTTT. Translation: CASSTVAENTYTQYF.

The chain couples TRBV12-5 to TRBJ1-2; 9 bases align to TRBD1. V trimming: 2 bases; J trimming: 2 bases; junction bases outside the gene matches: 0. Germline CDR1 LGHNT, CDR2 FRNRAP. This CDR3 has 14 residues. CDR3 amino acids: CASGLTGGNYGYTF. CDR3 nucleotide sequence: TGTGCTAGTGGTTTGACAGGGGGCAACTATGGCTACACCTTC.

V and J are TRBV19 and TRBJ2-1; TRBD2 agrees at 9 bases. This CDR3 is 15 amino acids long. Germline V gene data show CDR1 as LNHDA and CDR2 as SQIVND (reference sequence). The V gene end was trimmed by 7 bases and the J gene end by 4 bases; junction bases not matched to a gene: 8. The CDR3 sequence: CASTIAGVGYNEQFF. CDR3 bases: TGTGCCAGTACCATAGCGGGAGTGGGTTACAATGAGCAGTTCTTC.

The J gene is TRBJ2-5, the V gene TRBV6-2 or TRBV6-3; 9 bases fit TRBD1. Germline trimming cut 5 bases from V and 4 bases from J; bases unmatched to any gene: 8. CDR3 size: 15 residues. From germline, CDR1 is MNHEY and CDR2 SVGEGT. The CDR3 nucleotides are TGTGCCAGCAGTCTGGGGCAGACAGGGGGAGAGACCCAGTACTTC. Translation gives CASSLGQTGGETQYF.

The chain joins TRBV7-2 to TRBJ2-5, with 10 bases aligning to TRBD1. Germline CDR1 reads SGHTA; CDR2 reads FQGNSA. The CDR3 extends over 14 amino acids. The trim removed 6 bases at V and 5 bases at J, leaving 6 bases unmatched. DNA for the CDR3: TGTGCCAGCAGTTCGGACAGGGGGAGGGAGACCCAGTACTTC. The encoded protein is CASSSDRGRETQYF. Full variable domain (remainder filled in from reference TRBV7-2 and TRBJ2-5): GAGVSQSPSNKVTEKGKDVELRCDPISGHTALYWYRQSLGQGLEFLIYFQGNSAPDKSGLPSDRFSAERTGGSVSTLTIQRTQQEDSAVYLCASSSDRGRETQYFGPGTRLLVL.

The V and J genes are TRBV19 and TRBJ2-2; D gene unclear. Trimming took 5 bases from V and 5 from J, leaving 12 bases between them. Germline loops: CDR1 LNHDA, CDR2 SQIVND (reference sequence). The CDR3 is made up of 14 amino acids. CDR3 DNA sequence: TGTGCCAGTAGTCGGAGCCAAAGAACCGGGGAGCTGTTTTTT. This codes for CASSRSQRTGELFF.

The CDR3 here is CASSSLAGGKGFF. Here the CDR3 DNA reads TGTGCCAGCAGCTCTTTAGCGGGGGGAAAAGGGTTCTTC. The chain has TRBV7-2 and TRBJ2-1; TRBD2 aligns across 10 bases. After removal of 4 bases from V and 15 bases from J, the junction contained 9 bases not matched to a gene. This CDR3 has 13 residues. The V gene's germline CDR1 is SGHTA and CDR2 FQGNSA.

This rearrangement joins TRBV30 to TRBJ1-6, with unresolved D. Per the germline V gene, CDR1 is GTSNPN and CDR2 is SVGIG (reference sequence). V lost 5 bases and J 5 bases, leaving 7 bases between the germline ends. The CDR3 contains 12 residues. This CDR3 reads CAWADNNSPLHF. CDR3 sequence (DNA): TGTGCCTGGGCAGATAATAATTCACCCCTCCACTTT.

The chain links TRBV7-8 to TRBJ1-2, with unresolved D. Germline V CDR1 and CDR2: SGHVS, FQNEAQ. CDR3 length equals 13 residues. The V end was cut by 1 base, the J end by 8 bases, with 11 bases between. The chain's CDR3 is CASSLDSAGGYTF. The CDR3 nucleotides are TGTGCCAGCAGCTTAGACTCGGCGGGGGGCTACACCTTC.

The chain links TRBV2 to TRBJ1-4; TRBD1 is a possible D gene (5 bases). V was clipped by 3 bases and J by 0 bases, with 11 bases between them. CDR1 SNHLY and CDR2 FYNNEI come from the germline V gene. There are 16 residues in the CDR3. CDR3 protein: CASSDGGFSTNEKLFF. CDR3 DNA sequence: TGTGCCAGCAGTGATGGGGGGTTCTCAACTAATGAAAAACTGTTTTTT.

This clone was picked up a small number of times. The chain uses TRBV30 and TRBJ2-1; 7 nucleotides line up with TRBD1. CDR3 length: 15 amino acids. V trimming: 1 base; J trimming: 1 base; junction bases outside the gene matches: 4. Germline CDR1 reads GTSNPN; CDR2 reads SVGIG (reference sequence). Here the CDR3 DNA reads TGTGCCTGGAGTGGTACAGGGGCGTCCTACAATGAGCAGTTCTTC. It translates to CAWSGTGASYNEQFF.

The CDR3 DNA reads as TGTGCCAGCAGCCCACAAGCGGGGGGGCTCTACGAGCAGTACTTC. Its protein product is CASSPQAGGLYEQYF. The chain links TRBV7-2 to TRBJ2-7; 10 bases align to TRBD2. The CDR3 is 15 amino acids. The germline V gene has CDR1 SGHTA and CDR2 FQGNSA. With 5 bases clipped from V and 3 bases from J, the junction kept 7 bases outside the gene matches.

This clone showed up just a few times. J is TRBJ1-2 and V is TRBV5-8; 9 positions match TRBD1. The J segment lost 0 bases and the V segment lost 4 bases, leaving 4 bases of the junction unmatched. The germline gives CDR1 SGHTS, CDR2 YDEGEE. This CDR3 is 15 amino acids long. Written as DNA, the CDR3 is TGTGCCAGCAGCCCGGGGACAGGGCCTAACTATGGCTACACCTTC. Amino acid sequence: CASSPGTGPNYGYTF.

The chain joins TRBV6-4 to TRBJ2-2; 12 bases fit TRBD2. Germline V gene sequence: CDR1 MRHNA, CDR2 SNTAGT. J was trimmed by 4 bases and V by 6 bases; bases with no gene match: 6. This CDR3 comprises 16 residues. The CDR3 nucleotides are TGTGCCAGCAGCCCGACTAGCGGGGGTCCCACCGGGGAGCTGTTTTTT. It translates to CASSPTSGGPTGELFF.

The chain recombines TRBV7-9 with TRBJ1-2; 9 bases map to TRBD1. Germline loops: CDR1 SEHNR, CDR2 FQNEAQ (reference sequence). This CDR3 has 16 amino acids. V lost 5 bases to trimming and J lost 5 bases; unmatched junction nucleotides: 12. CDR3 residues: CASSPTGTGKGYGYTF. The CDR3 DNA sequence: TGTGCCAGCAGCCCGACCGGGACAGGGAAGGGTTATGGCTACACCTTC.

The gene calls are TRBV5-1 and TRBJ2-1, with D possibly being TRBD1 (5 bases). This CDR3 is built from 14 residues. Germline V gives CDR1 SGHRS, CDR2 YFSETQ. With 4 bases removed from V and 4 bases from J, the gap between germline ends came to 12 bases. CDR3: CASSTAGSYNEQFF. The DNA of the CDR3 is TGCGCCAGCAGCACTGCAGGGTCTTACAATGAGCAGTTCTTC.

The rearrangement links TRBV19 to TRBJ1-4, with TRBD1 matching over 8 bases. Trimming at V came to 4 bases and at J to 10 bases, leaving 8 bases not matched to a gene. Germline CDR1 LNHDA, CDR2 SQIVND (reference sequence). The CDR3 sequence is 14 residues long. The CDR3 sequence is CASSTRQGALKLFF. For the CDR3, the DNA is TGTGCCAGTAGTACGCGGCAGGGGGCATTAAAACTGTTTTTT. Variable domain in full (rest from reference TRBV19 and TRBJ1-4): DGGITQSPKYLFRKEGQNVTLSCEQNLNHDAMYWYRQDPGQGLRLIYYSQIVNDFQKGDIAEGYSVSREKKESFPLTVTSAQKNPTAFYLCASSTRQGALKLFFGSGTQLSVL.

Here the CDR3 DNA reads TGCGCCAGCAGCTTGGGGCTAGCGGGGGGTACTACCTCCTACAATGAGCAGTTCTTC. Protein product: CASSLGLAGGTTSYNEQFF. The chain recombines TRBV5-1 with TRBJ2-1, with 11 bases aligning to TRBD2. With V trimmed by 0 bases and J by 0 bases, 8 bases remained unmatched. The CDR3 is 19 amino acids. Per germline, CDR1 SGHRS and CDR2 YFSETQ.

The rearrangement joins TRBV5-1 to TRBJ2-2; 8 bases map to TRBD2. The V and J ends lost 4 bases and 0 bases, in that order; junction bases with no gene match: 2. This CDR3 is built from 15 residues. Germline V gene data show CDR1 as SGHRS and CDR2 as YFSETQ. CDR3 nucleotides: TGCGCCAGCAGCGGGGGACTAGCGAACACCGGGGAGCTGTTTTTT. Protein sequence: CASSGGLANTGELFF.

The chain has TRBV5-1 and TRBJ1-4, with D possibly being TRBD1 (6 bases). V lost 1 base to trimming and J lost 4 bases, with 20 bases between them. This CDR3 is built from 18 residues. Germline CDR1 and CDR2: SGHRS and YFSETQ. The CDR3 reads CASSLNGRDRFNNEKLFF. The CDR3 DNA sequence: TGCGCCAGCAGCTTGAACGGACGAGACAGGTTTAATAATGAAAAACTGTTTTTT.

The V gene is TRBV10-3, the J gene TRBJ1-5; the D is unclear. V gave up 2 bases and J gave up 5 bases, with 7 bases separating them. The CDR3 extends over 13 amino acids. Germline CDR1 is ENHRY and CDR2 is SYGVKD. The CDR3 DNA is TGTGCCATCAGTGAGAGAGATGATCAGCCCCAGCATTTT. Translation gives CAISERDDQPQHF.

The chain uses TRBV28 and TRBJ2-1; D may be TRBD2 (6 bases). Trimming removed 2 bases from V and 0 bases from J, with 8 bases in between. The CDR3 totals 15 residues. Germline CDR1 MDHEN, CDR2 SYDVKM. CDR3 in DNA: TGTGCCAGCAGTTTAGGCGGGGACTCCTACAATGAGCAGTTCTTC. Protein sequence: CASSLGGDSYNEQFF.

The chain combines TRBV27 with TRBJ2-3, with 7 bases matching TRBD1. The germline V gene encodes CDR1 MNHEY and CDR2 SMNVEV (reference sequence). This CDR3 has 13 residues. V lost 6 bases, J lost 9 bases, and 9 bases stayed unmatched. CDR3 coding DNA: TGTGCCAGCAGCCGACGACAGGGACCGACGCAGTATTTT. Amino acids: CASSRRQGPTQYF.

On this clone: A clone one base away is much larger, so this may be a read error. This CDR3 is also generated by other DNA sequences in the sample. This rearrangement joins TRBV5-4 to TRBJ2-6; D is possibly TRBD1 (6 bases). The CDR3 has 15 residues. Trimming removed 4 bases at V and 1 base at J, with 9 bases between. CDR1 is SGHNT, CDR2 YYREEE, per germline (reference sequence). In nucleotides, the CDR3 is TGTGCCAGCAGCCCAGGACAGTCTGGGGCCAACGTCCTGACTTTC. This gives the protein CASSPGQSGANVLTF. The variable domain in full, with the rest retrieved from reference TRBV5-4 and TRBJ2-6, is ETGVTQSPTHLIKTRGQQVTLRCSSQSGHNTVSWYQQALGQGPQFIFQYYREEENGRGNFPPRFSGLQFPNYSSELNVNALELDDSALYLCASSPGQSGANVLTFGAGSRLTVL.